This TCR beta chain is from a study of CXCR3-negative and CXCR3-positive naive CD8 T cells. General observations from the study: A higher hydrophobicity marked the TRB CDR3s of CXCR3-positive naive cells versus CXCR3-negative naive cells.

In regard to this clonotype: Its specificity is unknown.

With UMI labels, 5' RACE was used to prepare the TRB cDNA libraries. TCRdb reprocessed the 5' RACE reads; each CDR3 protein has one entry and no DNA is given. This sample contains about 86,000 distinct CDR3 sequences. Germline-derived CDR1 and CDR2 are MDHEN and SYDVKM. The CDR3 totals 14 residues. The clonotype comes from a human donor in good health. Some clones in this sample may be carry-over from other donors' samples. The V and J genes are TRBV28 and TRBJ1-2. Sequencing was performed on naive CXCR3+ CD8+ T cells from blood. Subset indicated: CD45RO-CCR7+CD27+CD95- naive CD8+ T cells expressing CXCR3 (TNR3+). The chain's CDR3 is CASSLSVTPYGYTF.